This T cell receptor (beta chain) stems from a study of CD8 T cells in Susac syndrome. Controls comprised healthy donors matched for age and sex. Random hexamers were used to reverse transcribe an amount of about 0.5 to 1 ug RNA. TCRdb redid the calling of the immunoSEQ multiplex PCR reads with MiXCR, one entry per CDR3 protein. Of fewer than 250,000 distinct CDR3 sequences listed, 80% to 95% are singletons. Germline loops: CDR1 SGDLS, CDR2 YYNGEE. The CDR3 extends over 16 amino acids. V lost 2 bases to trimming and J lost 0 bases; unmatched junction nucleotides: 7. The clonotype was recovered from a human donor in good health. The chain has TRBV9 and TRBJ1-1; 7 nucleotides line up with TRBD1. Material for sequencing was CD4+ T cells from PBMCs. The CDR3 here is CASSVQRDRMNTEAFF. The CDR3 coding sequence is TGTGCCAGCAGCGTCCAGCGGGACAGAATGAACACTGAAGCTTTCTTT.